The next 2 T cell receptor beta chains were all read from a single sample in a study of cytomegalovirus exposure and HLA in healthy donors. The PCR made use of 60 Vbeta and 13 Jbeta primers. Sequencing used immunoSEQ multiplex PCR; TCRdb keeps in-frame clones, though not all of them. This table has some 150,000 clones, 84% appearing once. What was sequenced was PBMCs. These receptors were taken from a boy aged 2 to 9 in good health and CMV-seronegative.

The chain joins TRBV30 to TRBJ1-1; D unresolved. The CDR3 length is 10 residues. Trimming pared 5 bases from V and 7 bases from J, leaving 8 bases between. CDR1 is GTSNPN and CDR2 is SVGIG in the germline V gene (reference sequence). The CDR3 loop is CAWLRDEAFF. The CDR3 region has the DNA TGTGCCTGGCTCCGAGATGAAGCTTTCTTT. The full variable domain, completed using reference TRBV30 and TRBJ1-1, is SQTIHQWPATLVQPVGSPLSLECTVEGTSNPNLYWYRQAAGRGLQLLFYSVGIGQISSEVPQNLSASRPQDRQFILSSKKLLLSDSGFYLCAWLRDEAFFGQGTRLTVV.

This chain connects TRBV11-3 to TRBJ2-7; 7 positions match TRBD1. This CDR3 region has 15 residues. J lost 7 bases, V lost 5 bases, and 14 bases had no gene match. The V gene's germline CDR1 is SGHNT and CDR2 YENEEA. The CDR3 is CASSLRQGRVGEQYF. In nucleotides, the CDR3 is TGTGCCAGCAGCCTTCGACAGGGCCGGGTTGGTGAGCAGTACTTC. Full variable domain (remainder filled in from reference TRBV11-3 and TRBJ2-7): EAGVVQSPRYKIIEKKQPVAFWCNPISGHNTLYWYLQNLGQGPELLIRYENEEAVDDSQLPKDRFSAERLKGVDSTLKIQPAELGDSAVYLCASSLRQGRVGEQYFGPGTRLTVT.